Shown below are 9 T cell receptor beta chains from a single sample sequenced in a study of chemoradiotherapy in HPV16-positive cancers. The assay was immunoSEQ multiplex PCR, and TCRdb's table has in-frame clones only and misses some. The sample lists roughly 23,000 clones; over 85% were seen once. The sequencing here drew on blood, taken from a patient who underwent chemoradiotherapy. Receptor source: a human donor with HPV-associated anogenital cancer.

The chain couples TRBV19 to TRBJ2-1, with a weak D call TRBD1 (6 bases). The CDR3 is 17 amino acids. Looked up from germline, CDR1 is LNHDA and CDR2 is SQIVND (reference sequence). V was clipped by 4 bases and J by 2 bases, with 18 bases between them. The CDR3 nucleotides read TGTGCCAGTAGTAATAGACAGGTCTCTAAAACCTACAATGAGCAGTTCTTC. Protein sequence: CASSNRQVSKTYNEQFF.

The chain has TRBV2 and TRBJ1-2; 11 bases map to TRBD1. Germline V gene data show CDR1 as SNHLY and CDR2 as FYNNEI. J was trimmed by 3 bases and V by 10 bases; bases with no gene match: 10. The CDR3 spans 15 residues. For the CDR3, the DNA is TGTGCCACCTACTACGGACAGGGGGCTCACTATGGCTACACCTTC. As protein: CATYYGQGAHYGYTF.

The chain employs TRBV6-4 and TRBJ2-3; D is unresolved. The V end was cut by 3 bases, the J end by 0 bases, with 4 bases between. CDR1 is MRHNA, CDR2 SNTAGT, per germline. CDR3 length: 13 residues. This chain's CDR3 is CASSEGSTDTQYF. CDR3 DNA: TGTGCCAGCAGTGAGGGAAGCACAGATACGCAGTATTTT.

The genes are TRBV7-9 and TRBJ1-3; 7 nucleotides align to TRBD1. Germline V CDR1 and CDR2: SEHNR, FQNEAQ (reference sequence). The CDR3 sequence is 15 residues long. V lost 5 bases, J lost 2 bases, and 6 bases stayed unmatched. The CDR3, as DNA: TGTGCCAGCAGCGTGAACAGGGGAGCTGGAAACACCATATATTTT. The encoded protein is CASSVNRGAGNTIYF.

The CDR3 loop reads CASSEGQGKNEQYV. CDR3 sequence (DNA): TGTGCCAGCAGTGAGGGACAGGGAAAAAACGAGCAGTACGTC. The rearrangement uses TRBV6-1 and TRBJ2-7; 9 bases match TRBD1. V was pared by 3 bases and J by 5 bases, with 5 bases of the junction left unmatched. Germline assignment: CDR1 MNHNS and CDR2 SASEGT. This CDR3 is 14 amino acids long.

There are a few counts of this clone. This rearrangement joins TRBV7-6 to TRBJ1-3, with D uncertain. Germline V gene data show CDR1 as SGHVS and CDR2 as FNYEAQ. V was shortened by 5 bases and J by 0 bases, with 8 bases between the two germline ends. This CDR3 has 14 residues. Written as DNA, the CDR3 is TGTGCCAGCAGCAGAGGAGACTCTGGAAACACCATATATTTT. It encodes CASSRGDSGNTIYF. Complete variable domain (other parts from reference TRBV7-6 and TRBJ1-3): GAGVSQSPRYKVTKRGQDVALRCDPISGHVSLYWYRQALGQGPEFLTYFNYEAQQDKSGLPNDRFSAERPEGSISTLTIQRTEQRDSAMYRCASSRGDSGNTIYFGEGSWLTVV.

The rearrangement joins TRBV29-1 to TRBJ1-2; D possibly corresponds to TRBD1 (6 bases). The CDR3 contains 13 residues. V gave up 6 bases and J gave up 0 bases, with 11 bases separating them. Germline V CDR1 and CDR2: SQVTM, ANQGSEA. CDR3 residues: CSVPGHANYGYTF. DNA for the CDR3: TGCAGCGTACCGGGACACGCTAACTATGGCTACACCTTC.

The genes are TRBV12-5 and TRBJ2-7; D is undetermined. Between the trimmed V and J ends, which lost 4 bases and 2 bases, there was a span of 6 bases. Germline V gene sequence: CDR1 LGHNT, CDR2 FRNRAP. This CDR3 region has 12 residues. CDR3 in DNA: TGTGCTAGTGGTTCCCGACCCTACGAGCAGTACGTC. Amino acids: CASGSRPYEQYV.

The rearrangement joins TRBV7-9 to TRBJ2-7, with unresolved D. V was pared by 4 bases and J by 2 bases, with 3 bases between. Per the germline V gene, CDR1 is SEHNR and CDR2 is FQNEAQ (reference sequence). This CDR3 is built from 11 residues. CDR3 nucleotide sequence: TGTGCCAGCAGCTCCCCCTACGAGCAGTACTTC. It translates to CASSSPYEQYF.